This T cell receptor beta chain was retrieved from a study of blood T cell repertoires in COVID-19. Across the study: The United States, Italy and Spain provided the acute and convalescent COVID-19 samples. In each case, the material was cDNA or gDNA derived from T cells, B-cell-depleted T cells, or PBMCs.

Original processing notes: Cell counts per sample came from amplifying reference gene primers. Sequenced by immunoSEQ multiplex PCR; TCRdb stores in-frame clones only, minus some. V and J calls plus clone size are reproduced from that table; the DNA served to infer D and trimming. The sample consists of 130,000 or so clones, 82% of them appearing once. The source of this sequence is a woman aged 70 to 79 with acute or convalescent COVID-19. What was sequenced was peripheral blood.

The CDR3 region is CASSEAGGFYEQYF. The CDR3 DNA reads TGTGCCAGCAGTGAAGCGGGGGGGTTCTACGAGCAGTACTTC. The genes are TRBV2 and TRBJ2-7, with 7 bases identical to TRBD2. Germline assignment: CDR1 SNHLY and CDR2 FYNNEI. J gave up 3 bases and V 0 bases, and 2 bases lay outside the gene matches. The length of the CDR3 is 14 residues.